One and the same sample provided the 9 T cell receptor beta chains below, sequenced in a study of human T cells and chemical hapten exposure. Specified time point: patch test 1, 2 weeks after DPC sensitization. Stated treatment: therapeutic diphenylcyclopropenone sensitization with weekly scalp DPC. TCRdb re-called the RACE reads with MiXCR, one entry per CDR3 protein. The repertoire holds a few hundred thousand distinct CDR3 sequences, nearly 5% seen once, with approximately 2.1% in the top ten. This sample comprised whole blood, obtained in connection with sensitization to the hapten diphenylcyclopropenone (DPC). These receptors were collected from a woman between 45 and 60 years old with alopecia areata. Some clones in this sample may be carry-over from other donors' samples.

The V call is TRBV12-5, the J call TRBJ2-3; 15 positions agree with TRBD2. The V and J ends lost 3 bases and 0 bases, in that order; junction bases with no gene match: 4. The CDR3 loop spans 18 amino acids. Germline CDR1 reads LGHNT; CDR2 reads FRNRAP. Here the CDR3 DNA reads TGTGCTAGTGGTTTTGGGACTAGCGGGGGGACTAGCACAGATACGCAGTATTTT. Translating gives CASGFGTSGGTSTDTQYF.

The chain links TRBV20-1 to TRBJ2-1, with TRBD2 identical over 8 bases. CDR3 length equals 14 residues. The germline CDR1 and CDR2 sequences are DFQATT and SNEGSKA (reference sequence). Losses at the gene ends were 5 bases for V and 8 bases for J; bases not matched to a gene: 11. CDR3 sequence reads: CSAHRRGVSYEQFF. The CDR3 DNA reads TGCAGTGCTCACCGGCGGGGGGTTTCGTATGAGCAGTTCTTC.

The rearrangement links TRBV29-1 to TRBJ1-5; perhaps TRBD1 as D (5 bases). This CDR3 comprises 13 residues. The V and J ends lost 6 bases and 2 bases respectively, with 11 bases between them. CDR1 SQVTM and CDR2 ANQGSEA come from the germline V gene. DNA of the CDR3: TGCAGCGTCCGAGGGGCAGGCAATCAGCCCCAGCATTTT. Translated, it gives CSVRGAGNQPQHF.

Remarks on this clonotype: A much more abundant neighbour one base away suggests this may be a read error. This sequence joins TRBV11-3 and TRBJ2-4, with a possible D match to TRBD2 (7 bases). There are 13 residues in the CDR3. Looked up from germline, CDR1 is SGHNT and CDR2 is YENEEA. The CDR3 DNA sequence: TGTGCCAGCAGCTTGTACAGCGGGGACATTCAGGACTTC. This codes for CASSLYSGDIQDF.

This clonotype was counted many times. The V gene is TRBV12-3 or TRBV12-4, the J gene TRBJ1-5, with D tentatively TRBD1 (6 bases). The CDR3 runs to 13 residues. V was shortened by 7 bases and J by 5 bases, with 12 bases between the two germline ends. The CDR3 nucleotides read TGTGCCAGCAACGGGGGCCCTCATCAGCCCCAGCATTTT. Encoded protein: CASNGGPHQPQHF.

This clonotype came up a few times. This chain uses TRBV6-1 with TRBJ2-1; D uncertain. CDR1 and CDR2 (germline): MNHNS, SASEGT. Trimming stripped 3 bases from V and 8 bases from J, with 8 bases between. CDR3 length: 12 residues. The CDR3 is CASSDVRDEQFF. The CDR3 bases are TGTGCCAGCAGTGACGTTCGGGATGAGCAGTTCTTC.

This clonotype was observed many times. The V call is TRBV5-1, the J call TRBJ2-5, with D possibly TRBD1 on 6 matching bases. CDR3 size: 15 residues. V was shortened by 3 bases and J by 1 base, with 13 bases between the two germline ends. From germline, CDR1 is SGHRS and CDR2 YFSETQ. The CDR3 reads CASSSIGTPQETQYF. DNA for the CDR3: TGCGCCAGCAGCTCGATTGGGACACCCCAAGAGACCCAGTACTTC.

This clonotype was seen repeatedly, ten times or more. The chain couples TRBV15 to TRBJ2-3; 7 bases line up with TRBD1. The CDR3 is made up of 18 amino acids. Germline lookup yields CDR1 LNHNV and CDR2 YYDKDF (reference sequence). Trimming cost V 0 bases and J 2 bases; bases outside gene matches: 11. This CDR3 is CATSRDTASDRVTDTQYF. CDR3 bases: TGTGCCACCAGCAGAGATACAGCCTCTGACAGGGTCACAGATACGCAGTATTTT.

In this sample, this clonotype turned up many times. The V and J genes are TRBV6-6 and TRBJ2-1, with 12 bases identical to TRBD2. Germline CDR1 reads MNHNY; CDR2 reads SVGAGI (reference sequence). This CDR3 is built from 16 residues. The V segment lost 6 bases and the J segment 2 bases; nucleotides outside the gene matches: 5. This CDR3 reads CASSQTSGRPYNEQFF. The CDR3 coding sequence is TGTGCCAGCAGCCAGACTAGCGGGAGACCCTACAATGAGCAGTTCTTC.